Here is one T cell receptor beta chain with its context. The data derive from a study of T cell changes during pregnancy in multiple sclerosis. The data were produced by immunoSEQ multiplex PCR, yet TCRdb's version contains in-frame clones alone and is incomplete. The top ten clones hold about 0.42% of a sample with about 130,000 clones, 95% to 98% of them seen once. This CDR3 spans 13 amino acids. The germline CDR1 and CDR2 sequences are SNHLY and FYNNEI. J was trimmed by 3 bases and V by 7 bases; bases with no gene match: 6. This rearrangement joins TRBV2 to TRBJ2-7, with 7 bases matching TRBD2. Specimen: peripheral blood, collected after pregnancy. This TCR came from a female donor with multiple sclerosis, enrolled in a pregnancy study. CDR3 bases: TGTGCCAGCAAGGTCCCTAGCGGCTACGAGCAGTACTTC. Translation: CASKVPSGYEQYF.